What follows are 7 T cell receptor beta chains derived from one specimen sequenced in a study of blood T cell repertoires in COVID-19. The method was immunoSEQ multiplex PCR; TCRdb's version includes in-frame clones alone and lacks a portion of them. The sample has about 87,000 clones, around 85% seen once. Material for sequencing was peripheral blood. These receptors all come from a woman of 80 years or more with COVID-19, enrolled during active disease.

The V and J genes are TRBV3-1 (or the pseudogene TRBV3-2) and TRBJ1-5; 8 nucleotides agree with TRBD1. The CDR3 is 14 amino acids. Per germline, CDR1 LGHDT and CDR2 YNNKEL (reference sequence). The V gene end was trimmed by 2 bases and the J gene end by 5 bases; junction bases not matched to a gene: 2. This CDR3 reads CASSQQGADQPQHF. The CDR3 DNA sequence: TGTGCCAGCAGCCAACAGGGGGCTGATCAGCCCCAGCATTTT.

This clone was recorded a few times. The chain joins TRBV19 to TRBJ2-3; D might be TRBD2 (5 bases). Germline CDR1 reads LNHDA; CDR2 reads SQIVND (reference sequence). This CDR3 is 15 amino acids long. Trimming cost V 1 base and J 11 bases, with 19 bases left between them. As DNA, the CDR3 is TGTGCCAGTAGTATAGGGGAGACCGACCGGTCCCAGCAGTATTTT. Translating gives CASSIGETDRSQQYF.

The chain has TRBV30 and TRBJ2-2; the D gene is possibly TRBD2 (5 bases). V lost 4 bases and J lost 7, with 13 bases in between. CDR3 length equals 13 residues. Germline values: CDR1 GTSNPN, CDR2 SVGIG (reference sequence). This chain's CDR3 is CAWIRGRVGELFF. The DNA of the CDR3 is TGTGCCTGGATTAGAGGGCGGGTCGGGGAGCTGTTTTTT.

This rearrangement joins TRBV11-3 to TRBJ2-2; 8 positions match TRBD1. This CDR3 has 16 residues. With V trimmed by 5 bases and J by 5 bases, 10 bases remained unmatched. CDR1 is SGHNT, CDR2 YENEEA, per germline. CDR3 protein: CASSTRQGLRTGELFF. The CDR3 DNA reads TGTGCCAGCAGCACCCGACAGGGGCTAAGAACCGGGGAGCTGTTTTTT. Supplemented by reference TRBV11-3 and TRBJ2-2, the full variable domain reads EAGVVQSPRYKIIEKKQPVAFWCNPISGHNTLYWYLQNLGQGPELLIRYENEEAVDDSQLPKDRFSAERLKGVDSTLKIQPAELGDSAVYLCASSTRQGLRTGELFFGEGSRLTVL.

The chain uses TRBV19 and TRBJ2-3, with D maybe TRBD1 (5 bases). Germline CDR1 is LNHDA and CDR2 is SQIVND (reference sequence). The CDR3 spans 17 residues. V was clipped by 5 bases and J by 5 bases, with 23 bases between them. The CDR3 DNA follows: TGTGCCAGTAGTGCACCCAGGGTCACACACACAGGAGATACGCAGTATTTT. Amino acid sequence: CASSAPRVTHTGDTQYF.

The chain couples TRBV4-1 to TRBJ1-5; TRBD1 might be the D (6 bases). With 1 base removed from V and 5 bases from J, the gap between germline ends came to 21 bases. Germline lookup yields CDR1 MGHRA and CDR2 YSYEKL. The CDR3 length is 18 residues. CDR3: CASSQGTGTGRFHQPQHF. The CDR3 nucleotides read TGCGCCAGCAGCCAAGGAACAGGGACCGGTCGGTTTCATCAGCCCCAGCATTTT.

With respect to this clone: One junction end does not reproduce the germline sequence, and a read error may be involved. The genes are TRBV18 and TRBJ2-7, with TRBD2 identical over 10 bases. Germline V gene sequence: CDR1 KGHSH, CDR2 LQKENI. This CDR3 comprises 15 residues. In DNA, the CDR3 is TGTGCCAGCTCACCAAGCCTCCCAGGACTAGCGGCCCGGGACTTC. Its translation is CASSPSLPGLAARDF.